This T cell receptor (beta chain) is drawn from a study of CD8+ T cells in alopecia areata. Study-level information: Tofacitinib administration persisted for 6 to 18 months, succeeded by 6 months off drug.

V was shortened by 5 bases and J by 6 bases, with 9 bases between the two germline ends. This CDR3 has 12 residues. CDR1 and CDR2 (germline): SGHRS, YFSETQ. Treatment indicated: oral pan-JAK inhibitor, 5-10 mg twice daily. This clone was counted between two and nine times. Its antigen is unknown. Notes on the study in general: Greater clonality was observed in lesional scalp samples, especially alopecia totalis/universalis, versus normal scalp. Just one nonresponder means the tie between baseline CD8+ expansion and response stays uncertain.

Investigators isolated RNA and reverse transcribed it into cDNA to act as the sequencing template. The protocol was immunoSEQ multiplex PCR, while the TCRdb copy is restricted to in-frame clones and leaves out a portion. The table lists 190,000 or so clones, roughly 62% of them singletons. V usage is TRBV5-1 and J usage is TRBJ2-1; D unclear. The source material was CD8+ T cells sorted from blood, sampled at week 24, from a patient treated with tofacitinib. This TCR came from a human donor with alopecia areata. This CDR3 reads CASSGQVNEQFF. The DNA for the CDR3 is TGCGCCAGCAGTGGCCAGGTCAATGAGCAGTTCTTC.